This T cell receptor beta chain was sequenced in a study of T cells in localized non-small cell lung cancer. Turning to this clone: What it binds is unknown.

In germline, CDR1 is KGHSH, CDR2 LQKENI. This CDR3 is 17 amino acids long. V was clipped by 6 bases and J by 2 bases; unmatched bases: 10. Notes on the study in general: Elevated blood T cell density was associated with longer overall survival. In adjacent lung appeared a median about 57 of the top 100 tumor clones.

Assay: immunoSEQ multiplex PCR; the TCRdb copy retains only in-frame clones and omits some. The table lists about 1,000 clones, around 22% of them singletons. This receptor was obtained from a man between 40 and 70 years old with stage I lung adenocarcinoma. The chain joins TRBV18 to TRBJ1-4, with 9 bases matching TRBD1. The sample consisted of normal lung tissue next to the tumor, taken before any cancer treatment. CDR3 loop: CASSSFRTGVTNEKLFF. Written as DNA, the CDR3 is TGTGCCAGCTCGTCCTTCAGGACAGGGGTGACTAATGAAAAACTGTTTTTT.